This section outlines one T cell receptor beta chain sequence together with its context. What it binds is unknown. The sample is drawn from a study of lymphopenia after photon versus proton radiotherapy. Study conclusions and caveats: Oligoclonal CD8+ Temra expansion after nadir drove photon patients' diversity drop. Only patients who died were analyzed for survival; proton advantage is unproven. Larger post-nadir TCR diversity loss correlated inversely with survival in deceased patients. Under photons, naive T cells and diversity fell while effector/memory populations rose.

Profiling relied on immunoSEQ multiplex PCR, and the TCRdb table lists in-frame clones only, not all of them. Here the sample spans 150,000 to 200,000 clones, approximately 86% being singletons. V lost 1 base and J 2 bases, leaving 9 bases between the germline ends. This CDR3 comprises 14 residues. From germline, CDR1 is SEHNR and CDR2 FQNEAQ (reference sequence). The input for sequencing was peripheral blood, taken from a patient treated with photon-based radiotherapy. This sequence originates from a man aged 50 to 59 with gastric cancer. The J gene is TRBJ2-7, the V gene TRBV7-9; D might be TRBD2 (6 bases). CDR3 DNA sequence: TGTGCCAGCAGCTTAGAGGAGGGCCCCTACGAGCAGTACTTC. The encoded protein is CASSLEEGPYEQYF.